This TCR beta chain was documented in a study of blood T cell repertoires in COVID-19. Overall study: Sources were T cells, B-cell-depleted T cells, or PBMCs; the material itself was cDNA or gDNA.

The data were produced by immunoSEQ multiplex PCR, yet TCRdb's version contains in-frame clones alone and is incomplete. The data show around 250,000 clones, 65% to 85% seen once. With V trimmed by 0 bases and J by 7 bases, 3 bases remained unmatched. The length of the CDR3 is 15 residues. Per the germline V gene, CDR1 is SGHTA and CDR2 is FQGNSA. Sequencing used peripheral blood. This clonotype was sampled from a man older than 75 with acute or convalescent COVID-19. This chain connects TRBV7-2 to TRBJ2-1, with 10 bases matching TRBD2. The CDR3, as DNA: TGTGCCAGCAGCTTAGCCGGGACTAGCGTGAATGAGCAGTTCTTC. Its translation is CASSLAGTSVNEQFF.